The 8 T cell receptor beta chains listed next were all sequenced from one sample in a study of cytomegalovirus exposure and HLA in healthy donors. Sequenced by immunoSEQ multiplex PCR; TCRdb stores in-frame clones only, minus some. The sample contains about 330,000 clones, approximately 90% of which appear only once. Sequenced sample: PBMCs. These receptors all stem from a woman in her thirties in good health and CMV-seropositive.

The chain carries TRBV29-1 and TRBJ1-1; D remains unclear. The CDR3 length is 11 residues. V was trimmed by 3 bases and J by 10 bases, leaving 12 bases between them. From germline, CDR1 is SQVTM and CDR2 ANQGSEA. The CDR3, as DNA: TGCAGCGTTGATCAAGGGTCTGGAGCTTTCTTT. This translates into CSVDQGSGAFF.

This clone was seen a handful of times. The rearrangement uses TRBV21-1 and TRBJ2-2; the D call TRBD1 from the table was never checked on the DNA. TRBV21-1 is shown as a pseudogene. There are 17 residues in the CDR3. This CDR3 is CASIKKGAGQGIGELFF. CDR3 coding DNA: TGTGCCAGCATCAAGAAGGGGGCGGGACAGGGGATCGGGGAGCTGTTTTTT.

The chain uses TRBV6-1 and TRBJ2-7; D remains ambiguous. Trimming stripped 1 base from V and 10 bases from J, with 17 bases between. The length of the CDR3 is 14 residues. Germline V gives CDR1 MNHNS, CDR2 SASEGT. CDR3 amino acids: CASSEGPMSPVQYF. The CDR3, as DNA: TGTGCCAGCAGTGAAGGTCCAATGTCCCCTGTCCAGTACTTC.

J is TRBJ2-7 and V is TRBV15; D ambiguous. V was trimmed by 3 bases and J by 2 bases, leaving 17 bases between them. Germline V gene lookup returns CDR1 LNHNV and CDR2 YYDKDF (reference sequence). The CDR3 spans 16 residues. The CDR3 DNA reads TGTGCCACCAGCAGCCCCGATCTGATGTCGACCTACGAGCAGTACTTC. Translation: CATSSPDLMSTYEQYF.

V gene TRBV13 combines with J gene TRBJ2-2, with TRBD2 as a possible D gene (6 bases). Germline values: CDR1 PRHDT, CDR2 FYEKMQ (reference sequence). Between the trimmed V and J ends, which lost 0 bases and 5 bases, there was a span of 13 bases. The CDR3 extends over 16 amino acids. Written as DNA, the CDR3 is TGTGCCAGCAGCTTAGGGGAGGGACCGTGGACCGGGGAGCTGTTTTTT. This gives the protein CASSLGEGPWTGELFF.

V gene TRBV25-1 combines with J gene TRBJ1-1, with a possible D match to TRBD1 (6 bases). CDR1 is MGHDK and CDR2 is SYGVNS in the germline V gene. The germline V and J ends were trimmed by 3 bases and 5 bases, with 16 bases remaining between them. The CDR3 spans 15 residues. The CDR3 bases are TGTGCCAGCAGTGACCCCAGGGGAGGAAGGACTGAAGCTTTCTTT. This encodes CASSDPRGGRTEAFF.

The chain has TRBV5-1 and TRBJ1-5, with 7 positions matching TRBD1. Germline trimming cut 4 bases from V and 5 bases from J; bases unmatched to any gene: 9. The germline CDR1 and CDR2 sequences are SGHRS and YFSETQ. The CDR3 covers 15 residues. The chain's CDR3 is CASSKQGQSYQPQHF. The CDR3 DNA follows: TGCGCCAGCAGCAAACAGGGGCAGTCGTATCAGCCCCAGCATTTT.

This chain joins TRBV5-1 and TRBJ1-4; no firm D call. The V and J ends lost 4 bases and 8 bases respectively, with 18 bases between them. The CDR3 sequence is 15 residues long. Germline V gene sequence: CDR1 SGHRS, CDR2 YFSETQ. The CDR3 sequence: CASSLDGREGEKLFF. For the CDR3, the DNA is TGCGCCAGCAGCCTGGACGGTCGGGAAGGGGAAAAACTGTTTTTT.